The 18 T cell receptor beta chains listed next were all sequenced from one sample in a study of T-cell reconstitution after alpha-beta-depleted transplantation in children. Unique molecular identifiers were incorporated when the TCRbeta library was constructed. TCRdb recomputed calls from the PCR reads with MiXCR, one row per CDR3 protein. The repertoire consists of 100,000 or so distinct CDR3 sequences, with about 12% occurring once and the leading ten covering approximately 15%. Sequencing was performed on PBMCs from the stem cell graft donor, taken from the stem cell graft. These TCRs come from a human donor who donated a stem cell graft to a child with inherited bone marrow failure.

In this sample, this clonotype turned up many times. This chain links TRBV7-9 with TRBJ2-3; no reliable D call. V dropped 5 bases and J dropped 0 bases, with 12 bases sitting between them. Germline V gene lookup returns CDR1 SEHNR and CDR2 FQNEAQ (reference sequence). The CDR3 covers 15 residues. The CDR3 here is CASSRPGLSTDTQYF. CDR3 sequence (DNA): TGTGCCAGCAGCCGCCCTGGGCTGAGCACAGATACGCAGTATTTT.

This clonotype was recorded a few times. The genes are TRBV4-3 and TRBJ2-7; no reliable D call. There are 13 residues in the CDR3. CDR1 is LGHNA and CDR2 is YSLEER in the germline V gene. Trimming took off 1 base at V and 3 bases at J, with 7 bases between the two ends. The CDR3 loop is CASSQGAHYEQYF. The CDR3 DNA follows: TGCGCCAGCAGCCAAGGGGCACACTACGAGCAGTACTTC.

The rearrangement links TRBV29-1 to TRBJ2-1; D is ambiguous. This CDR3 is 14 amino acids long. Germline lookup yields CDR1 SQVTM and CDR2 ANQGSEA. V was cut by 3 bases and J by 0 bases, with 9 bases left in between. The CDR3 DNA is TGCAGCGTTGACCCCCAGAGCTCCTACAATGAGCAGTTCTTC. The encoded protein is CSVDPQSSYNEQFF.

There are many counts of this clonotype. V is TRBV20-1 and J is TRBJ2-2; D uncertain. The CDR3 sequence is 12 residues long. Germline V CDR1 and CDR2: DFQATT, SNEGSKA (reference sequence). Trimming took 3 bases from V and 3 from J, leaving 5 bases between them. In nucleotides, the CDR3 is TGCAGTGCTAGCTCTCACACCGGGGAGCTGTTTTTT. Translation: CSASSHTGELFF.

This clonotype has at least ten counts. The chain joins TRBV12-3 or TRBV12-4 to TRBJ1-1; 8 bases are a match to TRBD1. The CDR3 totals 14 residues. The V segment lost 3 bases and the J segment 1 base; nucleotides outside the gene matches: 1. The CDR3 DNA reads TGTGCCAGCAGTTTCGGACAGGGGAACACTGAAGCTTTCTTT. Its protein product is CASSFGQGNTEAFF.

This clonotype was observed at least ten times. The rearrangement joins TRBV10-3 to TRBJ1-6; 8 bases align to TRBD1. CDR3 length: 15 amino acids. Germline V CDR1 and CDR2: ENHRY, SYGVKD. Trimming cost V 3 bases and J 5 bases; bases outside gene matches: 3. The CDR3 spells CAISDPGQDNSPLHF. CDR3 coding DNA: TGTGCCATCAGTGATCCGGGACAGGATAATTCACCCCTCCACTTT.

This clonotype has at least ten counts. The chain couples TRBV24-1 to TRBJ2-1, with 10 nucleotides matching TRBD2. The V and J ends lost 6 bases and 8 bases, in that order; junction bases with no gene match: 6. This CDR3 contains 14 residues. Germline V gene lookup returns CDR1 KGHDR and CDR2 SFDVKD. The CDR3 is CATSLAGAEHEQFF. CDR3 in DNA: TGTGCCACCAGTCTAGCGGGAGCGGAGCATGAGCAGTTCTTC.

This clonotype has a count of ten or more. The chain combines TRBV20-1 with TRBJ2-3; D gene ambiguous. The CDR3 runs 15 residues. Germline CDR1 and CDR2: DFQATT and SNEGSKA (reference sequence). Trimming stripped 5 bases from V and 0 bases from J, with 15 bases between. CDR3 bases: TGCAGTGCTGGAAAGCGAGATCCTAGCACAGATACGCAGTATTTT. It encodes CSAGKRDPSTDTQYF.

This clonotype occurred many times. The CDR3 loop reads CSVQGTSGSYEQYF. As DNA, the CDR3 is TGCAGCGTTCAGGGGACTAGCGGGAGCTACGAGCAGTACTTC. The V and J genes are TRBV29-1 and TRBJ2-7; 14 nucleotides line up with TRBD2. The CDR3 extends over 14 amino acids. Looked up from germline, CDR1 is SQVTM and CDR2 is ANQGSEA. Trimming cost V 5 bases and J 3 bases; bases outside gene matches: 3.

At least ten counts were recorded for this clonotype. This chain uses TRBV6-2 or TRBV6-3 with TRBJ2-3, with no clear D. CDR1 is MNHEY and CDR2 is SVGEGT in the germline V gene. Deletions cut 4 bases from V and 1 base from J, with 18 bases between. CDR3 length: 17 amino acids. The CDR3 protein is CASSSSAVSVRTDTQYF. For the CDR3, the DNA is TGTGCCAGCAGTTCCTCCGCTGTGAGCGTTCGCACAGATACGCAGTATTTT.

This clonotype showed up many times. This chain connects TRBV12-3 or TRBV12-4 to TRBJ1-5; 7 nucleotides match TRBD1. CDR3 length: 15 amino acids. Trimming took 6 bases from V and 0 from J; bases not matched to a gene: 5. The CDR3 region is CASRWTGVSNQPQHF. CDR3 DNA sequence: TGTGCCAGCAGATGGACAGGCGTTAGCAATCAGCCCCAGCATTTT.

This clonotype was picked up many times. The chain carries TRBV30 and TRBJ2-5; TRBD2 matches 8 bases. The germline gives CDR1 GTSNPN, CDR2 SVGIG (reference sequence). J was trimmed by 3 bases and V by 0 bases; bases with no gene match: 3. The CDR3 consists of 14 residues. CDR3 nucleotides: TGTGCCTGGAGTGTAAAGCGGGAGAAAGAGACCCAGTACTTC. This encodes CAWSVKREKETQYF.

This clonotype has ten or more counts. The rearrangement uses TRBV7-2 and TRBJ2-7, with 7 nucleotides matching TRBD2. This CDR3 is 14 amino acids long. V lost 2 bases and J lost 6; bases outside the gene matches: 7. Germline values: CDR1 SGHTA, CDR2 FQGNSA. The chain's CDR3 is CASSLTAGVSEQYF. The CDR3 nucleotides read TGTGCCAGCAGCTTAACGGCGGGAGTTTCCGAGCAGTACTTC.

Ten or more counts support this clonotype. This sequence joins TRBV7-2 and TRBJ2-1, with D uncertain. Germline V gene lookup returns CDR1 SGHTA and CDR2 FQGNSA. V gave up 1 base and J gave up 5 bases, with 6 bases separating them. This CDR3 spans 13 amino acids. The CDR3 region is CASSLGKNNEQFF. CDR3 bases: TGTGCCAGCAGCTTAGGCAAAAACAATGAGCAGTTCTTC.

This clonotype appeared many times. This sequence joins TRBV7-9 and TRBJ2-7, with D tentatively TRBD1 (5 bases). Trimming removed 3 bases from V and 0 bases from J, with 12 bases in between. Per germline, CDR1 SEHNR and CDR2 FQNEAQ (reference sequence). This CDR3 region has 15 residues. In nucleotides, the CDR3 is TGTGCCAGCAGCTTTGGGGCCCTCAGCTCCTACGAGCAGTACTTC. Amino acid sequence: CASSFGALSSYEQYF.

This clonotype was seen at least ten times. This chain links TRBV7-9 with TRBJ1-1; perhaps TRBD1 as D (5 bases). V was shortened by 4 bases and J by 4 bases, with 25 bases between the two germline ends. There are 18 residues in the CDR3. CDR1 SEHNR and CDR2 FQNEAQ come from the germline V gene (reference sequence). CDR3 DNA: TGTGCCAGCAGCTCTTTAACTTGGGGGAAAACCCGGGGCACTGAAGCTTTCTTT. It is translated as CASSSLTWGKTRGTEAFF.

There are many counts of this clonotype. This chain links TRBV11-2 with TRBJ2-5; unclear D gene. There are 13 residues in the CDR3. CDR1 SGHAT and CDR2 FQNNGV come from the germline V gene. V lost 1 base, J lost 1 base, and 4 bases lay in between. CDR3 amino acids: CASSLARQETQYF. The CDR3 DNA follows: TGTGCCAGCAGCTTAGCGCGCCAAGAGACCCAGTACTTC.

This clonotype appeared many times. This chain links TRBV28 with TRBJ2-2; D perhaps matches TRBD2 (6 bases). The CDR3 length is 17 residues. V lost 2 bases and J lost 1, with 14 bases in between. Per the germline V gene, CDR1 is MDHEN and CDR2 is SYDVKM. The CDR3 DNA reads TGTGCCAGCAGTTTACGCGGGGCCGATAGGAACACCGGGGAGCTGTTTTTT. Translating it yields CASSLRGADRNTGELFF.